This TCR beta chain originates from a study of T cell repertoires in cytomegalovirus infection. There are many counts of this clonotype. The antigen is not known. Findings and limits, study-wide: In two of eight donors, the top clonotype was HLA-C-restricted CMV-specific.

TCRdb fed the reads into MiXCR, producing one record per CDR3 protein. Of over 150,000 distinct CDR3 sequences listed, about an eighth are singletons. Germline V gene sequence: CDR1 SEHNR, CDR2 FQNEAQ (reference sequence). The CDR3 consists of 17 residues. Trimming shortened V by 3 bases and J by 3 bases, and 20 bases separated the two germline ends. The rearrangement joins TRBV7-9 to TRBJ1-2, with a weak D call TRBD1 (6 bases). The material sequenced was PBMCs. The source of this sequence is a human donor in good health (CMV status not recorded). Some clones in this sample may be carry-over from other donors' samples. The CDR3 nucleotides read TGTGCCAGCAGCTTCTCTCCGGGACAAACCCGGGACTATGGCTACACCTTC. The encoded protein is CASSFSPGQTRDYGYTF.